This TCR beta chain is drawn from a study of human T cells and chemical hapten exposure. Study-level background: Patients were mainly female, each with alopecia areata, totalis or universalis. The study traced per-sample TCR yield variation mainly to small differences in pooled library volumes. Regarding the study as a whole: Counts of TCRs above 1 in 1000 frequency stayed unchanged with DPC sensitization. PT1 expanded TCR numbers rose with patch test score.

Time point noted: patch test 3, about 24 weeks after DPC sensitization. Described treatment: therapeutic diphenylcyclopropenone sensitization with weekly scalp DPC. This clonotype came up a few times. No antigen is known for it. TCRdb ran MiXCR on the RACE reads and lists one entry per CDR3 protein. The profile shows about 84,000 distinct CDR3 sequences, roughly 10% of them singletons. There are 14 residues in the CDR3. The V and J ends lost 3 bases and 0 bases respectively, with 6 bases between them. CDR1 and CDR2 from the germline V gene are LGHDT and YNNKEL (reference sequence). This TCR was sampled from a woman aged 45-60 years with alopecia areata. Some clones in this sample may be carry-over from other donors' samples. The material sequenced was whole blood, taken in connection with sensitization to the hapten diphenylcyclopropenone (DPC). V usage is TRBV3-1 and J usage is TRBJ1-3; D is unresolved. DNA for the CDR3: TGTGCCAGCAGCCATGGGCCCTCTGGAAACACCATATATTTT. Protein sequence: CASSHGPSGNTIYF.